This record covers a single TCR beta chain. V was shortened by 3 bases and J by 16 bases, with 19 bases between the two germline ends. Per germline, CDR1 MNHEY and CDR2 SMNVEV (reference sequence). The CDR3 covers 13 residues. The entry originates in a study of shared clonotypes between healthy human individuals. Produced via immunoSEQ multiplex PCR; TCRdb's table is partial and in-frame only. The repertoire holds around 1 million clones, with 76% as singletons. The receptor was isolated from a man between 18 and 29 years old in good health. Sequencing input: memory CD4+ T cells sorted from blood. Subset defined: CD45RA-negative fraction. The chain combines TRBV27 with TRBJ1-5; D possibly corresponds to TRBD1 (6 bases). The CDR3 here is CASSFLAGAGIHF. CDR3 in DNA: TGTGCCAGCAGTTTTTTAGCAGGGGCGGGAATACATTTT.